The rows below give T cell receptor beta chains drawn from one sample of a study of shared T cell receptors in the human thymus. Profiling relied on immunoSEQ multiplex PCR, and the TCRdb table lists in-frame clones only, not all of them. The sample lists hundreds of thousands of clones, over 75% seen once, with over 0.008% in the top ten. These same data were also listed under a study on human thymus T cells.

Sequencing was performed on thymocytes. Receptors were obtained from a boy in the first two years of life with a congenital heart defect. CDR3s include the opening cysteine and the closing phenylalanine or tryptophan. The D gene is left open where the match is weak. Expanded clones are given a class, and other clones once, few, many or no size at all.

once,TRBV6-5,NA,14,TRBJ2-1,CASREQGVDNEQFF,TGTGCCAGCAGGGAACAGGGAGTCGATAATGAGCAGTTCTTC
NA,TRBV29-1,TRBD2,14,TRBJ2-3,CSVELRERADTQYF,TGCAGCGTTGAACTGCGGGAGAGGGCAGATACGCAGTATTTT
NA,TRBV14,TRBD1,16,TRBJ2-7,CASRLRGTAYTYEQYF,TGTGCCAGCAGGCTCAGGGGGACCGCGTATACCTACGAGCAGTACTTC
NA,TRBV7-3,NA,15,TRBJ2-3,CASRAPGHGTDTQYF,TGTGCCAGCAGGGCCCCGGGACACGGAACAGATACGCAGTATTTT
NA,TRBV7-9,NA,11,TRBJ1-1,CASSLGQEAFF,TGTGCCAGCAGCTTAGGGCAGGAAGCTTTCTTT
NA,TRBV27,TRBD1,19,TRBJ1-3,CASSLRPSSGTGNLNTIYF,TGTGCCAGCAGTTTACGACCCTCTTCCGGGACAGGGAACTTGAACACCATATATTTT
NA,TRBV19,NA,15,TRBJ2-1,CASRRAGALYNEQFF,TGTGCCAGTAGGCGGGCAGGAGCCCTTTACAATGAGCAGTTCTTC
NA,TRBV15,NA,19,TRBJ2-2,CATSIGRGIPLLDTGELFF,TGTGCCACCAGCATAGGGCGCGGGATCCCCCTGCTAGACACCGGGGAGCTGTTTTTT
few,TRBV14,TRBD1,17,TRBJ1-3,CASSLSSGTDPGNTIYF,TGTGCCAGCAGCCTCTCCTCCGGGACAGATCCTGGAAACACCATATATTTT
NA,TRBV27,TRBD2,16,TRBJ2-7,CASSLCTSGITYEQYF,TGTGCCAGCAGTTTATGTACTAGCGGGATCACCTACGAGCAGTACTTC
NA,TRBV14,NA,18,TRBJ2-7,CASSQDLGIPGTFHEQYF,TGTGCCAGCAGCCAAGATTTGGGGATTCCGGGAACTTTTCACGAGCAGTACTTC
NA,TRBV6-5,NA,15,TRBJ1-1,CASSPRGLLNTEAFF,TGTGCCAGCAGTCCCAGGGGTCTCCTGAACACTGAAGCTTTCTTT
NA,TRBV5-6,TRBD2,18,TRBJ2-7,CASSLMASGIQMSYEQYF,TGTGCCAGCAGCTTGATGGCTAGCGGGATCCAAATGTCCTACGAGCAGTACTTC
NA,TRBV28,NA,20,TRBJ2-2,CASSLCPPQGRRGNTGELFF,TGTGCCAGCAGTTTATGCCCCCCCCAGGGTCGGCGGGGTAACACCGGGGAGCTGTTTTTT
NA,TRBV4-3,TRBD1,17,TRBJ1-1,CASSQGRDRGWDTEAFF,TGCGCCAGCAGCCAAGGAAGGGACAGGGGTTGGGACACTGAAGCTTTCTTT
NA,TRBV2,TRBD2,15,TRBJ2-5,CASSAGTSGKETQYF,TGTGCCAGCAGTGCCGGGACTAGCGGGAAAGAGACCCAGTACTTC
NA,TRBV7-8,TRBD1,17,TRBJ1-4,CASSLVGRGFDYEKLFF,TGTGCCAGCAGCTTAGTCGGCAGGGGGTTTGATTATGAAAAACTGTTTTTT
NA,TRBV14,NA,14,TRBJ1-2,CASSQDLGGYGYTF,TGTGCCAGCAGCCAAGATCTGGGGGGGTATGGCTACACCTTC
once,TRBV19,NA,13,TRBJ1-2,CASSQLGRDGYTF,TGTGCCAGTAGTCAGTTAGGGAGGGATGGCTACACCTTC
NA,TRBV6-6,NA,16,TRBJ2-1,CASSPVVRDFYNEQFF,TGTGCCAGCAGCCCCGTGGTGCGCGACTTCTACAATGAGCAGTTCTTC
NA,TRBV27,TRBD2,16,TRBJ2-3,CASSLGSGESTDTQYF,TGTGCCAGCAGTTTAGGTAGCGGGGAGAGTACAGATACGCAGTATTTT
NA,TRBV27,TRBD1,17,TRBJ2-1,CASSPRLDRVHRNEQFF,TGTGCCAGCAGTCCCCGTCTAGACAGGGTTCACCGCAATGAGCAGTTCTTC
NA,TRBV11-2,TRBD1,14,TRBJ1-1,CASSLRQGETEAFF,TGTGCCAGCAGCTTAAGACAGGGAGAGACTGAAGCTTTCTTT
NA,TRBV7-2,TRBD2,15,TRBJ2-7,CASSLLAGASYEQYF,TGTGCCAGCAGCCTCCTAGCGGGAGCCTCCTACGAGCAGTACTTC
NA,TRBV27,TRBD1,14,TRBJ2-7,CASSPRQGAYEQYF,TGTGCCAGCAGTCCCCGACAGGGAGCCTACGAGCAGTACTTC
NA,TRBV4-2,TRBD2,19,TRBJ2-1,CASSHFEGLAGGIGDEQFF,TGTGCCAGCAGCCACTTCGAGGGACTAGCGGGAGGTATAGGGGATGAGCAGTTCTTC
NA,TRBV4-2,TRBD2,19,TRBJ2-7,CASSQEGVARAGGPYEQYF,TGTGCCAGCAGCCAAGAGGGGGTGGCTAGAGCGGGAGGGCCCTACGAGCAGTACTTC
NA,TRBV5-1,TRBD1,14,TRBJ1-2,CASSPTRTGDGYTF,TGCGCCAGCAGCCCGACTCGGACAGGGGACGGCTACACCTTC
few,TRBV11-2,NA,13,TRBJ2-1,CASSLRTANEQFF,TGTGCCAGCAGCTTAAGGACAGCAAATGAGCAGTTCTTC
NA,TRBV19,TRBD1,13,TRBJ2-5,CASSIGTGKTQYF,TGTGCCAGTAGTATTGGGACAGGGAAGACCCAGTACTTC
NA,TRBV10-1,NA,14,TRBJ2-7,CASPAGGRAYEQYF,TGCGCCAGCCCGGCAGGGGGGCGGGCCTACGAGCAGTACTTC
NA,TRBV30,NA,16,TRBJ2-3,CASALGGTHAGDTQYF,TGTGCCTCCGCGTTGGGTGGAACCCACGCGGGAGATACGCAGTATTTT
NA,TRBV9,NA,12,TRBJ1-1,CASSVARGEAFF,TGTGCCAGCAGCGTAGCTCGAGGTGAAGCTTTCTTT
NA,TRBV29-1,TRBD1,13,TRBJ2-7,CSVEFQGAYEQYF,TGCAGCGTTGAGTTTCAGGGGGCCTACGAGCAGTACTTC
NA,TRBV12-5,TRBD1,16,TRBJ2-5,CASGFNLGQGIETQYF,TGTGCTAGTGGTTTTAACCTCGGACAGGGGATAGAGACCCAGTACTTC
NA,TRBV27,NA,17,TRBJ2-7,CASSPNPIAGLPYEQYF,TGTGCCAGCAGTCCCAACCCAATCGCGGGATTACCCTACGAGCAGTACTTC
NA,TRBV5-5,NA,14,TRBJ2-7,CASSPGTPLYEQYF,TGTGCCAGCAGCCCCGGGACTCCTCTATACGAGCAGTACTTC
NA,TRBV5-1,TRBD1,16,TRBJ2-3,CASSLTGQALTDTQYF,TGCGCCAGCAGCTTAACGGGACAGGCCCTCACAGATACGCAGTATTTT
NA,TRBV10-3,TRBD2,15,TRBJ2-1,CAICPGTSGYNEQFF,TGTGCCATCTGCCCCGGGACTAGCGGCTACAATGAGCAGTTCTTC
NA,TRBV5-1,TRBD1,14,TRBJ2-7,CASRPRQGGYEQYF,TGCGCCAGCAGGCCCCGACAGGGGGGCTACGAGCAGTACTTC